This T cell receptor (beta chain) stems from a study of blood T cell repertoires in COVID-19. Study context: Sites across the United States, Italy and Spain contributed samples from acute and convalescent COVID-19. Sample material is recorded as cDNA or gDNA derived from T cells, B-cell-depleted T cells, or PBMCs.

Germline loops: CDR1 SGHNT, CDR2 YYREEE (reference sequence). This CDR3 is 19 amino acids long. The V and J ends lost 4 bases and 3 bases, in that order; junction bases with no gene match: 16. Under the authors' procedure: Researchers report that nucleated cell counts were estimated from reference gene primer amplification. The protocol was immunoSEQ multiplex PCR, while the TCRdb copy is restricted to in-frame clones and leaves out a portion. V and J calls plus clone size are reproduced from that table; the DNA served to infer D and trimming. The sample contains some 70,000 clones, under 85% of which appear only once. Only one count was recorded for this clone.

Sequenced material: peripheral blood. The J gene is TRBJ2-1, the V gene TRBV5-4; TRBD1 matches 10 bases. The source of this sequence is a woman between 45 and 65 years old with acute or convalescent COVID-19. CDR3 region: CASSMAASGDRGLYNEQFF. The CDR3 DNA reads as TGTGCCAGCAGCATGGCCGCGAGCGGGGACAGGGGCCTCTACAATGAGCAGTTCTTC.